This passage covers 8 T cell receptor beta chains from one sample sequenced in a study of blood T cells in healthy people across ages. Primed by a sample-barcoded 5' primer and a J-beta primer mix, a second PCR proceeded for roughly 6 to 12 cycles. One entry per CDR3 protein, called by TCRdb with MiXCR from the 5' RACE reads. The repertoire consists of hundreds of thousands of distinct CDR3 sequences, with around three fifths occurring once and the leading ten covering roughly 24%. The sample was blood. The receptor source for this set is a man between 35 and 55 years old in good health.

This clonotype was counted ten times or more. This sequence joins TRBV20-1 and TRBJ2-5; weak D call: TRBD2 (6 bases). Trimming cost V 3 bases and J 3 bases, with 20 bases left between them. CDR1 is DFQATT and CDR2 is SNEGSKA in the germline V gene (reference sequence). The CDR3 sequence is 16 residues long. The chain's CDR3 is CSARPPRPGDKETQYF. CDR3 bases: TGCAGTGCTAGGCCACCCCGACCGGGAGATAAAGAGACCCAGTACTTC.

The V call is TRBV21-1, the J call TRBJ2-3. TRBV21-1 is a documented pseudogene. The CDR3 consists of 14 residues. As DNA, the CDR3 is TGTGCCAGCAACTCCAACCGGTCGACAGATACGCAGTATTTT. This gives the protein CASNSNRSTDTQYF.

The chain couples TRBV5-6 to TRBJ2-7; D ambiguous. Near its end, the DNA agrees better with TRBJ2-5, so the J call may be wrong. Germline V gives CDR1 SGHDT, CDR2 YYEEEE. This CDR3 contains 14 residues. The CDR3 sequence: CASSLAVLKETQYF. CDR3 DNA: TGTGCCAGCAGCTTGGCCGTTCTTAAAGAGACCCAGTACTTC.

V gene TRBV28 combines with J gene TRBJ2-5, with D maybe TRBD1 (7 bases). The CDR3 contains 18 residues. V was trimmed by 6 bases and J by 4 bases, leaving 27 bases between them. CDR1 is MDHEN and CDR2 is SYDVKM in the germline V gene. CDR3 in amino acids: CASSLWFADSGGGETQYF. The DNA of the CDR3 is TGTGCCAGCAGCCTTTGGTTCGCCGATTCAGGGGGAGGAGAGACCCAGTACTTC.

The chain has TRBV7-6 and TRBJ1-4; possible D gene TRBD1, 6 bases. CDR1 is SGHVS, CDR2 FNYEAQ, per germline. The CDR3 is made up of 16 amino acids. V lost 3 bases to trimming and J lost 3 bases, with 14 bases between them. The CDR3 sequence is CASSFKPGHSNEKLFF. CDR3 nucleotide sequence: TGTGCCAGCAGCTTTAAACCGGGACACTCTAATGAAAAACTGTTTTTT.

The chain couples TRBV24-1 to TRBJ2-1; TRBD1 is a possible D gene (6 bases). V shed 7 bases and J shed 11 bases, with 20 bases lying between them. This CDR3 contains 14 residues. Germline lookup yields CDR1 KGHDR and CDR2 SFDVKD. The CDR3 coding sequence is TGTGCCACCAGGAGTACCATTGCCGGGACAAAGCAGTTCTTC. Encoded protein: CATRSTIAGTKQFF.

The chain couples TRBV7-9 to TRBJ2-3; 7 nucleotides agree with TRBD2. There are 18 residues in the CDR3. The J segment lost 1 base and the V segment lost 3 bases, leaving 13 bases of the junction unmatched. The germline V gene encodes CDR1 SEHNR and CDR2 FQNEAQ (reference sequence). The CDR3 nucleotides read TGTGCCAGCAGCTTGGTGGAGAACTCGGCGGGAGGCACAGATACGCAGTATTTT. Protein sequence: CASSLVENSAGGTDTQYF.

This chain links TRBV28 with TRBJ1-3; unclear D gene. V lost 6 bases and J 0 bases, leaving 12 bases between the germline ends. CDR1 is MDHEN and CDR2 is SYDVKM in the germline V gene. The CDR3 is 15 residues long. The CDR3 DNA is TGTGCCAGCAGATCCGACTCATTCTCTGGAAACACCATATATTTT. Translation gives CASRSDSFSGNTIYF.